This T cell receptor beta chain was recovered during a study of blood T cell repertoires in COVID-19. Study overall: Sites across the United States, Italy and Spain contributed samples from acute and convalescent COVID-19. PBMCs, B-cell-depleted T cells, or T cells provided the cDNA or gDNA that made up the material.

Germline V lookup: CDR1 MNHEY, CDR2 SVGAGI. The length of the CDR3 is 15 residues. Trimming removed 2 bases from V and 8 bases from J; junction bases left unmatched: 9. Measured with immunoSEQ multiplex PCR; TCRdb has only the in-frame clones, and not every one. The repertoire has a few hundred thousand clones, 70% to 90% of them found once; the top ten carry 5.1%. The chain joins TRBV6-5 to TRBJ2-1; 7 bases map to TRBD2. The origin of this receptor is a man between 45 and 60 years old with active or convalescent COVID-19. Sequenced input: peripheral blood. The CDR3, as DNA: TGTGCCAGCAGTTACGGGGGGGAAATTATCCATGAGCAGTTCTTC. It translates to CASSYGGEIIHEQFF.